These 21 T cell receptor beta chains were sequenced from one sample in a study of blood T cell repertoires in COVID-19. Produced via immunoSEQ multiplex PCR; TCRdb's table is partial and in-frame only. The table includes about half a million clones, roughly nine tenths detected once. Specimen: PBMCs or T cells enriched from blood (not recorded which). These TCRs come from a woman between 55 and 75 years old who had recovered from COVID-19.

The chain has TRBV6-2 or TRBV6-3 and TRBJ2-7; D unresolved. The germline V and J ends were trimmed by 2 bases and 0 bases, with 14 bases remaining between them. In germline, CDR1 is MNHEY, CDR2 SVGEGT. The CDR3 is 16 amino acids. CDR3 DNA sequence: TGTGCCAGCAGTTACCCCCCGTGGCGGAACTCCTACGAGCAGTACGTC. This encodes CASSYPPWRNSYEQYV.

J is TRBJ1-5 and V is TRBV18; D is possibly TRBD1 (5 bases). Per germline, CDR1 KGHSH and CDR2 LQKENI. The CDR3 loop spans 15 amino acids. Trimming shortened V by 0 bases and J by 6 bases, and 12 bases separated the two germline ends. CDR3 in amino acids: CASSPPSGGAQPQHF. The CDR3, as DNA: TGTGCCAGCTCACCACCGTCGGGGGGAGCTCAGCCCCAGCATTTT.

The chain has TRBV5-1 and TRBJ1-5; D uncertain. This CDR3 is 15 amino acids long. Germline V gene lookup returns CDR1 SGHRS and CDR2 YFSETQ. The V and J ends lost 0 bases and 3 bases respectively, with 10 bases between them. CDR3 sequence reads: CASSLVSGFNQPQHF. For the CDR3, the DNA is TGCGCCAGCAGCTTGGTCTCAGGCTTCAATCAGCCCCAGCATTTT.

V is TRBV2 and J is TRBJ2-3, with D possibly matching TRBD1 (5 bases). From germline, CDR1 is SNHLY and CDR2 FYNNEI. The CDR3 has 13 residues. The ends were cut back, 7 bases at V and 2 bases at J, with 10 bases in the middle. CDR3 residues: CASIGRDTDTQYF. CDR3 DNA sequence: TGTGCCAGCATCGGCAGGGACACAGATACGCAGTATTTT.

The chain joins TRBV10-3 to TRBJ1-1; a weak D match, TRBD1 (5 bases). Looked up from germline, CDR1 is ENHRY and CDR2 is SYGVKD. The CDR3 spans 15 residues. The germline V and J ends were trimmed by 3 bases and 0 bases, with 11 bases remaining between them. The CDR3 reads CAISDDQGLNTEAFF. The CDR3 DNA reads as TGTGCCATCAGTGATGATCAGGGCCTGAACACTGAAGCTTTCTTT.

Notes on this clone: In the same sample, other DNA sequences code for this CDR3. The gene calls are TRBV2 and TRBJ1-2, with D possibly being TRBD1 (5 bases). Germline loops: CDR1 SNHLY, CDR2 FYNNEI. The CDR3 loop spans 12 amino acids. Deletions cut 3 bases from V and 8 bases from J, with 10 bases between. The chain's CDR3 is CASSEQGGGYTF. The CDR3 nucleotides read TGTGCCAGCAGTGAGCAGGGTGGCGGCTACACCTTC.

DNA of the CDR3: TGTGCCAGCAGCCAAGTATCGGGGGGCGATGGCTACACCTTC. This gives the protein CASSQVSGGDGYTF. The chain joins TRBV3-1 (or the pseudogene TRBV3-2) to TRBJ1-2, with D possibly TRBD1 on 6 matching bases. This CDR3 region has 14 residues. Trimming shortened V by 1 base and J by 6 bases, and 12 bases separated the two germline ends. CDR1 and CDR2 from the germline V gene are LGHDT and YNNKEL (reference sequence).

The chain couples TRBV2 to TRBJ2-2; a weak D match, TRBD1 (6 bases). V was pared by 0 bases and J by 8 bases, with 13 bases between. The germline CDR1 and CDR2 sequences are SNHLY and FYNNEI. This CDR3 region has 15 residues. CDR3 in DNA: TGTGCCAGCAGTGAAGCTAACAGGGCTGGTGGGGAGCTGTTTTTT. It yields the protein CASSEANRAGGELFF.

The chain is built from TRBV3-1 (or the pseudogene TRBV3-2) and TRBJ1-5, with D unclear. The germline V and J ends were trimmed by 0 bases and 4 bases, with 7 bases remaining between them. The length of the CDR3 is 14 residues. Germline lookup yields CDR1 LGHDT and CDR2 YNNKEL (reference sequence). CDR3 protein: CASSQEAGNQPQHF. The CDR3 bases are TGTGCCAGCAGCCAAGAGGCCGGGAATCAGCCCCAGCATTTT.

The CDR3, as DNA: TGTGCCAGTAGTCCCTCGACAGCCTCAGGGGAGACCCAGTACTTC. It translates to CASSPSTASGETQYF. This chain connects TRBV19 to TRBJ2-5; tentative D call: TRBD1 (5 bases). From germline, CDR1 is LNHDA and CDR2 SQIVND (reference sequence). Between the trimmed V and J ends, which lost 5 bases and 5 bases, there was a span of 18 bases. CDR3 length equals 15 residues.

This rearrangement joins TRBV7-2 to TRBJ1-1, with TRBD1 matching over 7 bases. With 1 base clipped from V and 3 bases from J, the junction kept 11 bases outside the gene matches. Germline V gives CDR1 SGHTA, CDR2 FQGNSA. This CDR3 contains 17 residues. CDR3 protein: CASSLGRGREVYTEAFF. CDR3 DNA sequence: TGTGCCAGCAGCTTAGGAAGGGGGCGAGAGGTGTACACTGAAGCTTTCTTT.

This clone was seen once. The CDR3 DNA sequence: TGTGCCAGCAAAGGATCGGGGGGCCCTAACACTGAAGCTTTCTTT. It translates to CASKGSGGPNTEAFF. This rearrangement joins TRBV2 to TRBJ1-1, with D possibly TRBD1 on 6 matching bases. Trimming removed 7 bases at V and 2 bases at J, with 17 bases between. The V gene's germline CDR1 is SNHLY and CDR2 FYNNEI. This CDR3 spans 15 amino acids.

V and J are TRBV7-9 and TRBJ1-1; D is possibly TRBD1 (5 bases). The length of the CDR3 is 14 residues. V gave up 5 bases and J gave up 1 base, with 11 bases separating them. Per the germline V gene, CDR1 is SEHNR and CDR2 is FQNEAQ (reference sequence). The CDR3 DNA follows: TGTGCCAGCAGCCCTGTGGGGCCGAACACTGAAGCTTTCTTT. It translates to CASSPVGPNTEAFF.

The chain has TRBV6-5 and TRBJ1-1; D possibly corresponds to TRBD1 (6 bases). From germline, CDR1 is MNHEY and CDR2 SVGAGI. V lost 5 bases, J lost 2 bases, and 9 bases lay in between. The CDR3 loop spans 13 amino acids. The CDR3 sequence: CASSLGHNTEAFF. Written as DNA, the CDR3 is TGTGCCAGCAGTCTGGGACACAACACTGAAGCTTTCTTT.

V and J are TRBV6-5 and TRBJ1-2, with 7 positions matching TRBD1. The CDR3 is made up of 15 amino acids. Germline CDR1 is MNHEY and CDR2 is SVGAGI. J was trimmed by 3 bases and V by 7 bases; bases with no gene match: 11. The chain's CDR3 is CASTQGYQTYYGYTF. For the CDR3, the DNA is TGTGCCAGCACACAGGGGTACCAAACCTACTATGGCTACACCTTC.

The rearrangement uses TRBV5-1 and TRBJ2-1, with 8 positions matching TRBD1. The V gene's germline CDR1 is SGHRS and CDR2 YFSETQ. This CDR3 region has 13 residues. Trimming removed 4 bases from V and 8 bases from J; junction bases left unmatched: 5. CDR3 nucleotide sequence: TGCGCCAGCAGCGCCAGGGGGCAGGATGAGCAGTTCTTC. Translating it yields CASSARGQDEQFF.

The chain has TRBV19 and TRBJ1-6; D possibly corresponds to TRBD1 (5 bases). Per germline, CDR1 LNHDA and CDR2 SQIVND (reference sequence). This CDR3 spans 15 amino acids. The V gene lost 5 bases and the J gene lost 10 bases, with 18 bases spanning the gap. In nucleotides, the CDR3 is TGTGCCAGTAGTCCTTCCAGGGAGGGCGGCTCACCCCTCCACTTT. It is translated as CASSPSREGGSPLHF.

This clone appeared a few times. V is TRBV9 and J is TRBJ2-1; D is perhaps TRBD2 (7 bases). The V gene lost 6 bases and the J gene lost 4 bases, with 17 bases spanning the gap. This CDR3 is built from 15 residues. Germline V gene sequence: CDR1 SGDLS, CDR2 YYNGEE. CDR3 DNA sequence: TGTGCCAGCACCGGACTAGAGGGGGATTACAATGAGCAGTTCTTC. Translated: CASTGLEGDYNEQFF.

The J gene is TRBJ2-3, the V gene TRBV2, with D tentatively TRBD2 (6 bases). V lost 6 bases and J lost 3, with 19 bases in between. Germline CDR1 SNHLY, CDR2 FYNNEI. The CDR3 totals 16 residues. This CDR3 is CASSGSRLEPTDTQYF. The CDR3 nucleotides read TGTGCCAGCAGCGGATCTAGACTAGAGCCAACAGATACGCAGTATTTT.

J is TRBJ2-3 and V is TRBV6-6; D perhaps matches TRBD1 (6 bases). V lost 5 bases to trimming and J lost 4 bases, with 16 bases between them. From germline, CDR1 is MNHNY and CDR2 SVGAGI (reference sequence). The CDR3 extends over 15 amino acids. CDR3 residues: CASSNRGRGADTQYF. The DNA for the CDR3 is TGTGCCAGCAGTAACCGGGGCAGGGGAGCAGATACGCAGTATTTT.

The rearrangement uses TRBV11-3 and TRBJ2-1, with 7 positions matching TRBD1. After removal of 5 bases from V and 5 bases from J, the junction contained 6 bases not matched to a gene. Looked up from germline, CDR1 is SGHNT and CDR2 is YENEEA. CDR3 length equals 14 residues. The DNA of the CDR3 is TGTGCCAGCAGCAGCACGGGACAGCACAATGAGCAGTTCTTC. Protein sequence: CASSSTGQHNEQFF.